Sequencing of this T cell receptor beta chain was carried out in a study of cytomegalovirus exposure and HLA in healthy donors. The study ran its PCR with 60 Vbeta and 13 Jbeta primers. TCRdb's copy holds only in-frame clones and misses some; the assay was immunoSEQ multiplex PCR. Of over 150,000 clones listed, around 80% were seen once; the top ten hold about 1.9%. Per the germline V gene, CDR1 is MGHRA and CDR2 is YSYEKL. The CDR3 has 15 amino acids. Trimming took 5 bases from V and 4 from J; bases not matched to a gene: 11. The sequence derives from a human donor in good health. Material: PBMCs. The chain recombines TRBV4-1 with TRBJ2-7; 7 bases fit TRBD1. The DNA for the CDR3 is TGCGCCAGCAGCGCCCGACAGGGACCGGGGTACGAGCAGTACTTC. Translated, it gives CASSARQGPGYEQYF.